A selection of T cell receptor beta chains follows, all from one sample in a study of T-cell reconstitution after alpha-beta-depleted transplantation in children. TCRdb redid the calling of the PCR reads with MiXCR, one entry per CDR3 protein. The sample has 700,000 to 850,000 distinct CDR3 sequences; under 20% are singletons. The input for sequencing was PBMCs, mostly from graft donor cells, taken 360 days after TCRalphabeta/CD19-depleted stem cell transplant. The source of these receptors is a male patient younger than 18 who had a stem cell transplant for acute lymphoblastic leukemia, so the T cells may come from the graft donor. The CDR3 runs from the conserved cysteine through the conserved F or W. The D gene is left open where the match is weak. The listing skips clone size in some rows; elsewhere it reads once, few, many or a size class.

D gene,clone size,V gene,J gene,CDR3 DNA,CDR3 protein
TRBD2,-,TRBV5-1,TRBJ2-1,TGCGCCAGCAGCTCCCGGACTAGCAGGAGGGGGTTAAGTGAGCAGTTCTTC,CASSSRTSRRGLSEQFF
TRBD1,-,TRBV10-3,TRBJ2-1,TGTGCCATCAGCGCGCTGGACAGGGATGAGCAGTTCTTC,CAISALDRDEQFF
TRBD1,few,TRBV3-1,TRBJ2-5,TGTGCCAGCAGCCGAGAAGACAGGGTGGAGACCCAGTACTTC,CASSREDRVETQYF
-,-,TRBV4-1,TRBJ2-6,TGCGCCAGCAGCCCCATAGGGACTTCGAAGGCCAACGTCCTGACTTTC,CASSPIGTSKANVLTF
TRBD1,few,TRBV29-1,TRBJ2-7,TGCAGCGTTACAGTCACCGGGACAGGATCCTACGAGCAGTACTTC,CSVTVTGTGSYEQYF
-,-,TRBV7-9,TRBJ2-1,TGTGCCAGCAGCTACCGGACCAGGAGCAATGAGCAGTTCTTC,CASSYRTRSNEQFF
TRBD2,few,TRBV5-1,TRBJ2-2,TGCGCCAGCAGCTACGGACTAGGGAACACCGGGGAGCTGTTTTTT,CASSYGLGNTGELFF
-,few,TRBV7-2,TRBJ1-1,TGTGCCAGCAGCTCAACCCCAGAGAACACTGAAGCTTTCTTT,CASSSTPENTEAFF
TRBD1,few,TRBV6-5,TRBJ2-7,TGTGCCAGCAGTTACTCATACAGGGGGCTGTCACCCAACGAGCAGTACTTC,CASSYSYRGLSPNEQYF
-,-,TRBV20-1,TRBJ2-7,TGCAGTGCTAGTAAAGGGACCCCGCCCTACGAGCAGTACTTC,CSASKGTPPYEQYF
TRBD2,few,TRBV20-1,TRBJ2-1,TGCAGTGCTCGGATGGGGGGGAGGGCCAATAATGAGCAGTTCTTC,CSARMGGRANNEQFF
-,few,TRBV21-1,TRBJ2-1,TGTGCCAGCAGCAAGCCGGGACTAGCTTACAATGAGCAGTTCTTC,CASSKPGLAYNEQFF
-,many,TRBV2,TRBJ1-1,TGTGCCAGCAGTGGGCGGACAAGTAAGAACACTGAAGCTTTCTTT,CASSGRTSKNTEAFF
-,few,TRBV21-1,TRBJ2-7,TGTGCCAGCAGCATGCCTAGCGGGAGGATTTACGAGCAGTACTTC,CASSMPSGRIYEQYF
TRBD1,-,TRBV12-3/TRBV12-4,TRBJ1-5,TGTGCCAGCAGTCCCGGGACAGGACACCAAGAGGCCCAGCATTTT,CASSPGTGHQEAQHF
-,-,TRBV15,TRBJ2-2,TGTGCCACCAGATACGGGGGGCAAGGTGGGGAGCTGTTTTTT,CATRYGGQGGELFF
-,-,TRBV9,TRBJ1-2,TGTGCCAGCAGCGACAGGGAAAACTATGGCTACACCTTC,CASSDRENYGYTF
-,-,TRBV24-1,TRBJ2-3,TGTGCCACCAGTGAGGTGGGGGAGTCGGCAGATACGCAGTATTTT,CATSEVGESADTQYF
-,-,TRBV5-1,TRBJ1-1,TGCGCCAGCAGCTTCGGATCCTTCGACACTGAAGCTTTCTTT,CASSFGSFDTEAFF
TRBD2,many,TRBV5-1,TRBJ2-1,TGCGCCAGCAGCTTGTCTCCTAGCGGGAGGAATGAGCAGTTCTTC,CASSLSPSGRNEQFF
-,many,TRBV5-1,TRBJ2-5,TGCGCCAGCAGCTTGGCCGGCGAGACCCAGTACTTC,CASSLAGETQYF
-,-,TRBV7-9,TRBJ2-1,TGTGCCAGCAGCTTAATTGGTTCGGGTTGGAAGGGTGAGCAGTTCTTC,CASSLIGSGWKGEQFF
-,many,TRBV12-3/TRBV12-4,TRBJ2-7,TGTGCCAGCAGTTTATTCGGGGGCGCGTACGAGCAGTACTTC,CASSLFGGAYEQYF
-,many,TRBV12-3/TRBV12-4,TRBJ2-5,TGTGCCAGCACCCCCAAGGGGTGGAGATCCCAAGAGACCCAGTACTTC,CASTPKGWRSQETQYF
-,-,TRBV7-9,TRBJ2-2,TGTGCCAGCAGCTTACTGACAGCGAACACCGGGGAGCTGTTTTTT,CASSLLTANTGELFF
TRBD2,few,TRBV20-1,TRBJ2-7,TGCAGTGAAGAAATAGCGGGAGGCCAGGGCTACGAGCAGTACTTC,CSEEIAGGQGYEQYF
-,few,TRBV5-1,TRBJ2-3,TGCGCCAGCAGCTTGGAAGGGGCCCATGCGCAGTATTTT,CASSLEGAHAQYF
TRBD2,few,TRBV19,TRBJ2-3,TGTGCCAGTAGTTCCTGGGAGGGGTCAGATACGCAGTATTTT,CASSSWEGSDTQYF
TRBD1,-,TRBV27,TRBJ1-2,TGTGCCAGCAGCCCTAGGACAGGGGTCGGCTACACCTTC,CASSPRTGVGYTF